This T cell receptor (beta chain) comes out of a study of cytomegalovirus exposure and HLA in healthy donors. Findings of the study overall: Reportedly, cytomegalovirus status was diagnosed with high sensitivity and specificity.

The CDR3 consists of 14 residues. The germline gives CDR1 SGHTA, CDR2 FQGNSA. J lost 8 bases, V lost 8 bases, and 12 bases had no gene match. The repertoire was sequenced with immunoSEQ multiplex PCR; TCRdb's copy has only in-frame clones and lacks some. This table holds 130,000 or so clones, 70% to 90% found once. These donors were members of the roughly 120-subject validation cohort, a group separate from the roughly 700-subject first cohort. This clone has just one count. The antigen remains unidentified. Material: PBMCs. The chain employs TRBV7-2 and TRBJ2-1; 7 bases map to TRBD2. The receptor was derived from a woman younger than 35 in good health and CMV-seronegative. For the CDR3, the DNA is TGTGCCAGCCAGACTAGCTTAGGTTTCTATGAGCAGTTCTTC. Protein sequence: CASQTSLGFYEQFF.